The rows below give T cell receptor beta chains drawn from one sample of a study of blood T cell repertoires in COVID-19. Sequencing used immunoSEQ multiplex PCR; TCRdb keeps in-frame clones, though not all of them. The sample carries around 25,000 clones, 89% recorded once. The sequenced material came from peripheral blood. These receptors all come from a human donor in a cohort sampled during active COVID-19. Each CDR3 is given with its conserved first and last residue. D genes are given only for firm matches. Clone size is shown for a subset of rows, as once, few, many or a class of expanded clone.

V: TRBV20-1
D: .
size: .
J: TRBJ1-1
CDR3: CSANRETEAFF
DNA: TGCAGTGCCAACAGGGAGACTGAAGCTTTCTTT

V: TRBV5-1
D: .
size: once
J: TRBJ1-1
CDR3: CASSLALRVTEAFF
DNA: TGCGCCAGCAGCTTGGCCCTCAGGGTCACTGAAGCTTTCTTT

V: TRBV3-1/TRBV3-2
D: TRBD1
size: .
J: TRBJ1-1
CDR3: CASSPGQGPGAFF
DNA: TGTGCCAGCAGCCCGGGACAGGGACCCGGGGCTTTCTTT

V: TRBV3-1/TRBV3-2
D: .
size: .
J: TRBJ1-2
CDR3: CASSQAVGGYGYTF
DNA: TGTGCCAGCAGCCAAGCGGTTGGGGGGTATGGCTACACCTTC

V: TRBV27
D: .
size: .
J: TRBJ2-2
CDR3: CASRLLANTGELFF
DNA: TGTGCCAGCAGACTTTTAGCGAACACCGGGGAGCTGTTTTTT

V: TRBV5-6
D: TRBD2
size: .
J: TRBJ2-3
CDR3: CASSWGGSDTQYF
DNA: TGTGCCAGCAGCTGGGGGGGATCGGATACGCAGTATTTT

V: TRBV7-8
D: .
size: .
J: TRBJ1-1
CDR3: CASSLAAPMNTEAFF
DNA: TGTGCCAGCAGCTTAGCGGCCCCCATGAACACTGAAGCTTTCTTT

V: TRBV7-3
D: .
size: .
J: TRBJ2-2
CDR3: CASSPYRAEGELFF
DNA: TGTGCCAGCAGCCCCTACCGCGCCGAGGGGGAGCTGTTTTTT

V: TRBV27
D: TRBD2
size: once
J: TRBJ2-7
CDR3: CASSSLAGAYEQYF
DNA: TGTGCCAGCAGTTCACTAGCGGGGGCGTACGAGCAGTACTTC

V: TRBV7-8
D: TRBD2
size: once
J: TRBJ2-7
CDR3: CASSFARGGRGDSYEQYF
DNA: TGTGCCAGCAGCTTCGCGCGCGGGGGGCGGGGGGACTCCTACGAGCAGTACTTC

V: TRBV4-2
D: TRBD2
size: .
J: TRBJ2-2
CDR3: CASSQVSGAAGELFF
DNA: TGTGCCAGCAGCCAAGTGAGCGGGGCGGCCGGGGAGCTGTTTTTT

V: TRBV5-5
D: TRBD1
size: .
J: TRBJ1-1
CDR3: CASSLETGTSNTEAFF
DNA: TGTGCCAGCAGCTTAGAGACAGGGACCTCAAACACTGAAGCTTTCTTT

V: TRBV7-2
D: .
size: .
J: TRBJ2-1
CDR3: CASSLARMNEQFF
DNA: TGTGCCAGCAGCTTAGCGCGAATGAATGAGCAGTTCTTC

V: TRBV9
D: TRBD1
size: .
J: TRBJ2-7
CDR3: CASSVPPKGGHEQYF
DNA: TGTGCCAGCAGCGTACCACCCAAAGGGGGCCACGAGCAGTACTTC

V: TRBV5-4
D: .
size: .
J: TRBJ2-7
CDR3: CASNRLESEEQYF
DNA: TGTGCCAGCAACCGACTAGAGTCAGAGGAGCAGTACTTC

V: TRBV12-3/TRBV12-4
D: .
size: .
J: TRBJ2-2
CDR3: CASSLSRGELFF
DNA: TGTGCCAGCAGTTTATCGCGCGGGGAGCTGTTTTTT

V: TRBV19
D: TRBD2
size: .
J: TRBJ2-1
CDR3: CASSITSADEQFF
DNA: TGTGCCAGTAGTATCACTAGCGCGGATGAGCAGTTCTTC

V: TRBV18
D: .
size: .
J: TRBJ1-2
CDR3: CASSPQGFGYTF
DNA: TGTGCCAGCTCACCACAGGGGTTTGGCTACACCTTC

V: TRBV4-1
D: TRBD1
size: .
J: TRBJ1-2
CDR3: CASSQDGTDLYGYTF
DNA: TGCGCCAGCAGCCAAGATGGGACAGACCTCTATGGCTACACCTTC

V: TRBV18
D: .
size: .
J: TRBJ1-1
CDR3: CASSPPNSEAFF
DNA: TGTGCCAGCTCACCACCAAACAGTGAAGCTTTCTTT

V: TRBV5-1
D: .
size: few
J: TRBJ2-1
CDR3: CASSFRTHSYNEQFF
DNA: TGCGCCAGCAGCTTCCGGACTCATTCCTACAATGAGCAGTTCTTC

V: TRBV4-3
D: TRBD1
size: .
J: TRBJ1-3
CDR3: CASSYLRDRGNTIYF
DNA: TGCGCCAGCAGCTATCTCCGGGACAGGGGAAACACCATATATTTT

V: TRBV27
D: .
size: once
J: TRBJ1-2
CDR3: CASSPAVGPGYGYTF
DNA: TGTGCCAGCAGTCCCGCCGTCGGTCCCGGCTATGGCTACACCTTC

V: TRBV6-5
D: TRBD2
size: once
J: TRBJ2-1
CDR3: CASSSTWTSGYNEQFF
DNA: TGTGCCAGCAGTTCTACTTGGACTAGCGGATACAATGAGCAGTTCTTC

V: TRBV29-1
D: TRBD1
size: .
J: TRBJ2-3
CDR3: CSLSRDRGTDTQYF
DNA: TGCAGTCTTAGCCGGGACAGGGGCACAGATACGCAGTATTTT

V: TRBV5-6
D: .
size: .
J: TRBJ1-1
CDR3: CASSLVAGPNTEAFF
DNA: TGTGCCAGCAGCTTAGTCGCGGGGCCTAACACTGAAGCTTTCTTT

V: TRBV5-1
D: .
size: .
J: TRBJ1-2
CDR3: CASSKGYRYGYTF
DNA: TGCGCCAGCAGCAAGGGGTATCGGTATGGCTACACCTTC

V: TRBV2
D: .
size: .
J: TRBJ1-1
CDR3: CASSGENMNTEAFF
DNA: TGTGCCAGCAGTGGGGAGAACATGAACACTGAAGCTTTCTTT

V: TRBV10-1
D: TRBD1
size: .
J: TRBJ1-1
CDR3: CASSGHKGANAFF
DNA: TGCGCCAGCAGTGGGCATAAGGGGGCGAATGCTTTCTTT

V: TRBV25-1
D: TRBD1
size: .
J: TRBJ1-1
CDR3: CASSVFRGRNTEAFF
DNA: TGTGCCAGCAGTGTTTTCAGGGGGAGGAACACTGAAGCTTTCTTT

V: TRBV9
D: .
size: .
J: TRBJ1-1
CDR3: CASSPFEEEAFF
DNA: TGTGCCAGCAGCCCTTTTGAGGAGGAAGCTTTCTTT

V: TRBV6-5
D: TRBD2
size: .
J: TRBJ2-1
CDR3: CASSYSTAGGLDEQFF
DNA: TGTGCCAGCAGTTACTCGACGGCGGGGGGGCTCGATGAGCAGTTCTTC

V: TRBV4-1
D: .
size: few
J: TRBJ1-3
CDR3: CASSEQGSRDTIYF
DNA: TGCGCCAGCAGCGAACAGGGTTCCCGGGACACCATATATTTT

V: TRBV19
D: .
size: .
J: TRBJ1-2
CDR3: CASSNRTGYTF
DNA: TGTGCCAGTAGTAATCGGACAGGCTACACCTTC

V: TRBV19
D: .
size: .
J: TRBJ1-5
CDR3: CASSIGQNPYSNQPQHF
DNA: TGTGCCAGTAGTATCGGACAGAACCCATATAGCAATCAGCCCCAGCATTTT

V: TRBV27
D: .
size: .
J: TRBJ1-5
CDR3: CASSHTPPDREGSNQPQHF
DNA: TGTGCCAGCAGTCACACACCACCGGACAGAGAAGGGAGCAATCAGCCCCAGCATTTT

V: TRBV29-1
D: .
size: .
J: TRBJ2-3
CDR3: CSVESPRGQGDTQYF
DNA: TGCAGCGTTGAAAGCCCGCGGGGGCAGGGAGATACGCAGTATTTT

V: TRBV27
D: .
size: .
J: TRBJ2-5
CDR3: CASSWTGVGKTQYF
DNA: TGTGCCAGCAGCTGGACTGGGGTTGGGAAGACCCAGTACTTC

V: TRBV15
D: .
size: .
J: TRBJ1-5
CDR3: CATSRELSGNQPQHF
DNA: TGTGCCACCAGCAGAGAACTTAGCGGCAATCAGCCCCAGCATTTT

V: TRBV3-1/TRBV3-2
D: TRBD2
size: .
J: TRBJ2-1
CDR3: CASSRGTNQNNNEQFF
DNA: TGTGCCAGCAGCAGAGGGACTAACCAAAATAACAATGAGCAGTTCTTC

V: TRBV11-1
D: .
size: .
J: TRBJ2-1
CDR3: CASSLDRGADEQFF
DNA: TGTGCCAGCAGCTTAGATCGGGGGGCGGATGAGCAGTTCTTC

V: TRBV2
D: TRBD1
size: .
J: TRBJ2-3
CDR3: CASSNGQGPSTDTQYF
DNA: TGTGCCAGCAGTAATGGACAGGGTCCGAGCACAGATACGCAGTATTTT

V: TRBV6-6
D: TRBD1
size: .
J: TRBJ2-4
CDR3: CASSPGTGVSVDIQYF
DNA: TGTGCCAGCAGCCCCGGGACAGGGGTTTCGGTGGACATTCAGTACTTC

V: TRBV13
D: TRBD2
size: .
J: TRBJ2-1
CDR3: CASSLVGLAGANEQFF
DNA: TGTGCCAGCAGCTTAGTCGGCCTAGCGGGTGCAAATGAGCAGTTCTTC

V: TRBV10-3
D: .
size: .
J: TRBJ2-2
CDR3: CAISSGLENTGELFF
DNA: TGTGCCATCAGTTCGGGACTGGAGAACACCGGGGAGCTGTTTTTT

V: TRBV5-1
D: .
size: .
J: TRBJ2-3
CDR3: CASSLFRGGGTDTQYF
DNA: TGCGCCAGCAGCTTGTTCCGGGGAGGAGGAACAGATACGCAGTATTTT

V: TRBV24-1
D: TRBD2
size: .
J: TRBJ2-7
CDR3: CATSVAGYEQYF
DNA: TGTGCCACCAGTGTAGCGGGGTACGAGCAGTACTTC

V: TRBV2
D: .
size: .
J: TRBJ1-4
CDR3: CASTREEATNEKLFF
DNA: TGTGCCAGCACCCGGGAGGAGGCAACTAATGAAAAACTGTTTTTT

V: TRBV6-5
D: .
size: .
J: TRBJ2-5
CDR3: CASSYSEPGVGVAQYF
DNA: TGTGCCAGCAGTTACTCAGAGCCGGGGGTGGGGGTGGCCCAGTACTTC

V: TRBV28
D: .
size: .
J: TRBJ1-2
CDR3: CASRNPARRGYTF
DNA: TGTGCCAGCAGGAATCCAGCTCGGAGAGGCTACACCTTC

V: TRBV5-8
D: TRBD1
size: .
J: TRBJ2-3
CDR3: CASSFDRGRDTQYF
DNA: TGTGCCAGCAGCTTTGACAGGGGGCGGGATACGCAGTATTTT

V: TRBV10-3
D: .
size: .
J: TRBJ2-5
CDR3: CAIRGEAEQETQYF
DNA: TGTGCCATCAGAGGTGAGGCGGAGCAAGAGACCCAGTACTTC

V: TRBV6-5
D: .
size: .
J: TRBJ1-1
CDR3: CASRRTAEAFF
DNA: TGTGCCAGCAGAAGGACAGCTGAAGCTTTCTTT